The T cell receptor (beta chain) under discussion was sequenced for a study of cytomegalovirus exposure and HLA in healthy donors. PCR used 60 Vbeta primers and 13 Jbeta primers. Original handling: Later reanalysis found around 80 million unique TCR beta chains, around 9.9 million of them shared. Here immunoSEQ multiplex PCR was the method, and the copy in TCRdb shows in-frame clones only, minus some. From that table come the V and J calls and clone size; the DNA was used to work out D and trimming. The data contain fewer than 75,000 clones, 65% to 90% of them singletons. Germline CDR1 and CDR2: MNHNS and SASEGT. Between the trimmed V and J ends, which lost 7 bases and 4 bases, there was a span of 17 bases. The CDR3 sequence is 15 residues long. Points from the study as a whole: It was reportedly the case that the classifier diagnosed cytomegalovirus status with high specificity and sensitivity. The study recorded over 150 TCR beta chains that were cytomegalovirus-associated.

Remarks on this clone: What it recognizes is unknown.

The gene calls are TRBV6-1 and TRBJ1-3; TRBD1 might be the D (6 bases). This sequence originates from a man aged 25-45 years in good health and CMV-seronegative. Sequencing input: PBMCs. The CDR3 region has the DNA TGTGCCAGCATCCTACGGGGGGCGGGAGGAAACACCATATATTTT. As protein: CASILRGAGGNTIYF.